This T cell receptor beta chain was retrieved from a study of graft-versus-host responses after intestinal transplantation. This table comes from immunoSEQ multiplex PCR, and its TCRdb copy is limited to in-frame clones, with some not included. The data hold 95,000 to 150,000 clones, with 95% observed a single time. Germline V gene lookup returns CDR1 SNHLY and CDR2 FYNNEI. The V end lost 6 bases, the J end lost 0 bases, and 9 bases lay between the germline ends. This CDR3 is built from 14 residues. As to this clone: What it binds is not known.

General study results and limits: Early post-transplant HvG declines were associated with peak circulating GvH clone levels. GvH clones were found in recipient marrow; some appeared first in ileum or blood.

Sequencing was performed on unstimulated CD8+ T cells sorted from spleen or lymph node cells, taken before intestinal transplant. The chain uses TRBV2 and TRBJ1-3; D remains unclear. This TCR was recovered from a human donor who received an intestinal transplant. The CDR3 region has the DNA TGTGCCAGCAGGACCGGACTCTCTGGAAACACCATATATTTT. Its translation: CASRTGLSGNTIYF. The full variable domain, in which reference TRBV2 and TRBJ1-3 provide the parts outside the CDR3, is EPEVTQTPSHQVTQMGQEVILRCVPISNHLYFYWYRQILGQKVEFLVSFYNNEISEKSEIFDDQFSVERPDGSNFTLKIRSTKLEDSAMYFCASRTGLSGNTIYFGEGSWLTVV.